The clone carrying this T cell receptor (beta chain) was detected many times. Its cognate antigen is unknown. These data originate in a study of blood T cells in healthy people across ages. The CDR3 contains 16 residues. J was trimmed by 2 bases and V by 4 bases; bases with no gene match: 11. Germline V gene sequence: CDR1 DFQATT, CDR2 SNEGSKA (reference sequence). Broader study findings: Donor CMV infection status was unknown, possibly confounding age-related changes in expanded clonotypes. In long-lived donors, naive CD4+ cell counts and diversity exceeded those of aged donors. Strong correlation was found linking TCR beta diversity to naive T cell percentage.

A second PCR of 7 to 11 cycles used a sample-barcoded 5' primer and a J-beta primer mix. A template-switch adaptor containing 12 random nucleotides labeled each cDNA molecule. Each CDR3 protein gets one entry after TCRdb re-called the 5' RACE reads with MiXCR. The repertoire has over 1,500,000 distinct CDR3 sequences, 30% to 40% of them found once; the top ten carry 20% to 25%. The chain uses TRBV20-1 and TRBJ2-3; 8 bases are shared with TRBD1. The sample was blood. The source is a human donor in good health. The CDR3: CSAIDRTGTTTDTQYF. Written as DNA, the CDR3 is TGCAGTGCTATCGACCGGACAGGGACGACCACAGATACGCAGTATTTT.